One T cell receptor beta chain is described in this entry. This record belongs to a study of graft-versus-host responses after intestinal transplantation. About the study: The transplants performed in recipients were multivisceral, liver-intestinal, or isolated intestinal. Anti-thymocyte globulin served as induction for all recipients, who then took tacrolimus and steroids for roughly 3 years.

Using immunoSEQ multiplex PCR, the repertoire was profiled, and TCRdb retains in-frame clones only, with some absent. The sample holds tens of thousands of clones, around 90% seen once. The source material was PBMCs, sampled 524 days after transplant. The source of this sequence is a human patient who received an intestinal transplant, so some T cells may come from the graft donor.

The CDR3 DNA sequence: TGTGCCAGCACCCCTAGCGGGAGTTACACAGATACGCAGTATTTT. Translation: CASTPSGSYTDTQYF. The chain joins TRBV28 to TRBJ2-3; 10 bases align to TRBD2. CDR3 length equals 15 residues. Germline V CDR1 and CDR2: MDHEN, SYDVKM. V was clipped by 7 bases and J by 2 bases; unmatched bases: 6.